The clone carrying this T cell receptor (beta chain) was counted a single time. The record originates from a study of control samples from healthy donors and cancer patients. Assay: immunoSEQ multiplex PCR; the TCRdb copy retains only in-frame clones and omits some. The table shows approximately 150,000 clones, with 75% to 95% occurring only once. Unmatched junction bases numbered 10, after V lost 7 bases and J lost 5 bases. This CDR3 contains 14 residues. CDR1 is MNHNY, CDR2 SVGAGI, per germline (reference sequence). This receptor was identified in a woman between 40 and 50 years old in good health. V gene TRBV6-6 combines with J gene TRBJ1-2; 7 bases match TRBD1. The sequencing input was blood. Here the CDR3 DNA reads TGTGCCAGCATTCACCCAGGGGGGAAATATGGCTACACCTTC. Residues: CASIHPGGKYGYTF.